A selection of T cell receptor beta chains follows, all from one sample in a study of cytomegalovirus exposure and HLA in healthy donors. Generated by immunoSEQ multiplex PCR, the TCRdb table keeps only in-frame clones and is missing some. The sample has roughly 220,000 clones; roughly 88% are singletons. Sequenced input: PBMCs. All receptors derive from a woman aged 25 to 45 in good health and CMV-seropositive. Each CDR3 is given with its conserved first and last residue. A D gene is named only where the DNA matches it firmly. The listing skips clone size in some rows; elsewhere it reads once, few, many or a size class.

J gene,CDR3 length,V gene,clone size,D gene,CDR3 protein,CDR3 DNA
TRBJ1-1,14,TRBV10-1,once,.,CASSESIIAGEAFF,TGCGCCAGCAGTGAGTCGATAATAGCCGGTGAAGCTTTCTTT
TRBJ2-1,16,TRBV12-5,.,.,CASGYRYPSSYNEQFF,TGTGCTAGTGGTTACAGGTACCCAAGCTCCTACAATGAGCAGTTCTTC
TRBJ2-6,19,TRBV9,.,.,CASSVRIDRDFSGANVLTF,TGTGCCAGCAGCGTTAGGATAGACAGGGACTTTTCCGGGGCCAACGTCCTGACTTTC
TRBJ2-6,16,TRBV5-1,.,.,CASSLGGNPGANVLTF,TGCGCCAGCAGCTTGGGAGGGAACCCTGGGGCCAACGTCCTGACTTTC
TRBJ1-1,15,TRBV5-1,.,TRBD1,CASSLVGQGDTEAFF,TGCGCCAGCAGCTTGGTCGGCCAGGGGGATACTGAAGCTTTCTTT
TRBJ2-6,15,TRBV5-4,few,.,CASSLDRSGANVLTF,TGTGCCAGCAGCTTGGATCGCTCTGGGGCCAACGTCCTGACTTTC
TRBJ2-7,16,TRBV11-2,once,.,CASSFAFSGTSYEQYF,TGTGCCAGCAGCTTTGCTTTCTCTGGGACAAGCTACGAGCAGTACTTC
TRBJ2-6,20,TRBV28,.,TRBD2,CASSLGGLAGIHSGANVLTF,TGTGCCAGCAGTTTAGGTGGGCTAGCGGGGATCCACTCTGGGGCCAACGTCCTGACTTTC
TRBJ1-2,12,TRBV6-1,.,.,CASSEGGRGYTF,TGTGCCAGCAGTGAAGGGGGGCGTGGCTACACCTTC
TRBJ2-7,15,TRBV29-1,.,.,CSVEDRGGRSYEQYF,TGCAGCGTTGAAGATCGGGGTGGGAGGAGTTACGAGCAGTACTTC
TRBJ2-7,12,TRBV5-6,once,.,CASSLYGDEQYF,TGTGCCAGCAGCTTGTACGGGGACGAGCAGTACTTC